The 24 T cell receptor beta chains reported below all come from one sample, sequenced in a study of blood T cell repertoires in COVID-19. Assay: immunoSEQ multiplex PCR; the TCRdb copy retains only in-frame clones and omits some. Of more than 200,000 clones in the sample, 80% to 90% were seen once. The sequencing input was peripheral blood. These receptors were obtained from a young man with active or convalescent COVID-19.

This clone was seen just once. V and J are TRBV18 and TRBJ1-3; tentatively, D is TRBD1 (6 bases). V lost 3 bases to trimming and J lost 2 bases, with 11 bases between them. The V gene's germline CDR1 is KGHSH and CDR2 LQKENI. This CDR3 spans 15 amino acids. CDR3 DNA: TGTGCCAGCTCACCCCAGGGGACTACTGGAAACACCATATATTTT. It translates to CASSPQGTTGNTIYF.

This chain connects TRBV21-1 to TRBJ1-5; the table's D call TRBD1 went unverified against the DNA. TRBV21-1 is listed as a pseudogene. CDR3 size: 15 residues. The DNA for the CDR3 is TGTGCCAGCAGCAAGGGCCCACACGACAATCAGCCCCAGCATTTT. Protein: CASSKGPHDNQPQHF.

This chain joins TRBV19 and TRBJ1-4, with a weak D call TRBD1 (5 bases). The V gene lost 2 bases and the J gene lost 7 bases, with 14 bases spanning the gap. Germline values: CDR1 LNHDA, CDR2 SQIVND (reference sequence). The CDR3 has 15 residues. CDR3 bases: TGTGCCAGTAGTATAATAGGGCAGGGAGGTGAAAAACTGTTTTTT. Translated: CASSIIGQGGEKLFF.

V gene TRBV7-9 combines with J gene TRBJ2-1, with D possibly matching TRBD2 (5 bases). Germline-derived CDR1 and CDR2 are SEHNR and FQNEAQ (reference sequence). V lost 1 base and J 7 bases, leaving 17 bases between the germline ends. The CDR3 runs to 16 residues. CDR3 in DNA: TGTGCCAGCAGCTTAGGGAACGGGGAATTAAGAAATGAGCAGTTCTTC. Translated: CASSLGNGELRNEQFF.

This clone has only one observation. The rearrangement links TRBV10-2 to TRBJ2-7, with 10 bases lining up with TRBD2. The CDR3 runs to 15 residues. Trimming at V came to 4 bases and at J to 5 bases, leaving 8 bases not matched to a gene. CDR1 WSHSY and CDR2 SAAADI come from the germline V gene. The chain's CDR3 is CASSAQLAGSHEQYF. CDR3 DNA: TGCGCCAGCAGTGCCCAACTAGCGGGGAGCCACGAGCAGTACTTC.

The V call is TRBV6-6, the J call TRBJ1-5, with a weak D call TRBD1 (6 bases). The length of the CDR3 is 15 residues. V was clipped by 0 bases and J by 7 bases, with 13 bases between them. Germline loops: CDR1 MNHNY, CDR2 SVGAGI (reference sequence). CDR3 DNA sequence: TGTGCCAGCAGTTACTCGGGACAACTTTCCCAGCCCCAGCATTTT. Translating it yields CASSYSGQLSQPQHF.

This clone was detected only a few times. The CDR3 protein is CASSTDRGHEQYF. The CDR3 DNA reads TGTGCCAGCAGTACAGACAGGGGCCACGAGCAGTACTTC. The rearrangement joins TRBV2 to TRBJ2-7; 8 positions match TRBD1. The CDR3 spans 13 residues. V shed 5 bases, J shed 5 bases, and the junction held 5 bases outside the gene matches. Germline CDR1 and CDR2: SNHLY and FYNNEI. Full variable domain (outside the CDR3, taken from reference TRBV2 and TRBJ2-7): EPEVTQTPSHQVTQMGQEVILRCVPISNHLYFYWYRQILGQKVEFLVSFYNNEISEKSEIFDDQFSVERPDGSNFTLKIRSTKLEDSAMYFCASSTDRGHEQYFGPGTRLTVT.

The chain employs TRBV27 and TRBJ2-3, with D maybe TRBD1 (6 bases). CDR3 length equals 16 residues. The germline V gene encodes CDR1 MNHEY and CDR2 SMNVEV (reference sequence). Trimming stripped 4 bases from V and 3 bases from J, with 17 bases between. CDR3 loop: CASSSQGSYHTDTQYF. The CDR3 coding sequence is TGTGCCAGCAGTTCTCAGGGGAGTTATCATACAGATACGCAGTATTTT.

CDR3 amino acids: CASSSTGQETQYF. CDR3 in DNA: TGTGCCAGTAGCTCCACAGGGCAAGAGACCCAGTACTTC. This rearrangement joins TRBV19 to TRBJ2-5; D possibly corresponds to TRBD1 (6 bases). Trimming took 6 bases from V and 2 from J, leaving 10 bases between them. This CDR3 is built from 13 residues. Germline V CDR1 and CDR2: LNHDA, SQIVND (reference sequence).

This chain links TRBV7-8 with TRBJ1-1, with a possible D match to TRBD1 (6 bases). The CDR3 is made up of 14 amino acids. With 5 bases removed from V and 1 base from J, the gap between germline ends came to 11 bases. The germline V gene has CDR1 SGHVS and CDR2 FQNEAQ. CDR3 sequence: CASSLRGTNTEAFF. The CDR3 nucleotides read TGTGCCAGCAGCCTCAGGGGTACGAACACTGAAGCTTTCTTT.

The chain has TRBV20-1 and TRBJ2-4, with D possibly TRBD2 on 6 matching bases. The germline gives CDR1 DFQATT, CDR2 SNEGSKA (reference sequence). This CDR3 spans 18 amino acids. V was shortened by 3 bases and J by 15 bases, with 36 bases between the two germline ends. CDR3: CSASPTPGSWGWAEGLYF. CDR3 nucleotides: TGCAGTGCTAGTCCTACTCCCGGGAGCTGGGGGTGGGCAGAAGGCCTGTACTTC.

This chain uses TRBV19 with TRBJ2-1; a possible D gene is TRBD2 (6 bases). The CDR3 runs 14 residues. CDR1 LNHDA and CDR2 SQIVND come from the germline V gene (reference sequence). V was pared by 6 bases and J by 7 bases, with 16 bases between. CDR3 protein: CASSRGTGVNEQFF. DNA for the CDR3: TGTGCCAGTAGCCGGGGAACGGGAGTGAATGAGCAGTTCTTC.

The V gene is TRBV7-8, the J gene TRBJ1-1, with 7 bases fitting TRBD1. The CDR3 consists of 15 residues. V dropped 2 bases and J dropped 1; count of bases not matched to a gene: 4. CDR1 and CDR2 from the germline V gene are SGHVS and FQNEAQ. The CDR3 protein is CASSLYQGENTEAFF. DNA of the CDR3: TGTGCCAGCAGCTTATATCAGGGGGAGAACACTGAAGCTTTCTTT.

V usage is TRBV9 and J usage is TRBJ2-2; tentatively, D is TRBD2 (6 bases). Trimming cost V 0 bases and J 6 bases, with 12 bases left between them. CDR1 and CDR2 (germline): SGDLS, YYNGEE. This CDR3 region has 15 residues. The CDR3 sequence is CASSVVVGDSGELFF. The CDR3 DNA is TGTGCCAGCAGCGTAGTTGTGGGGGACTCCGGGGAGCTGTTTTTT.

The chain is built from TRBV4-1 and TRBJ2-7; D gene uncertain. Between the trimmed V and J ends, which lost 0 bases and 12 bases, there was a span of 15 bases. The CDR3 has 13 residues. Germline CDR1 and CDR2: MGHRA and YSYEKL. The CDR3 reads CASSQDLGLWRYF. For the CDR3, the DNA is TGCGCCAGCAGCCAAGATTTGGGCCTTTGGCGGTACTTC.

CDR3 region: CASSSPSGRVFNSDEQFF. The CDR3 region has the DNA TGTGCCAGCAGCTCCCCGTCCGGGCGGGTGTTTAATAGCGATGAGCAGTTCTTC. This chain connects TRBV7-9 to TRBJ2-1; tentative D call: TRBD2 (5 bases). CDR3 length: 18 amino acids. Deletions cut 4 bases from V and 8 bases from J, with 27 bases between. CDR1 SEHNR and CDR2 FQNEAQ come from the germline V gene (reference sequence).

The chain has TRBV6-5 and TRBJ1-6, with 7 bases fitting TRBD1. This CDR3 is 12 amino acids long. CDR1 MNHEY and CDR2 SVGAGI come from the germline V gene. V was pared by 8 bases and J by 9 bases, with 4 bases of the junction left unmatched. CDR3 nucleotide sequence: TGTGCCAGCGGGGACAGTTTTTCACCCCTCCACTTT. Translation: CASGDSFSPLHF.

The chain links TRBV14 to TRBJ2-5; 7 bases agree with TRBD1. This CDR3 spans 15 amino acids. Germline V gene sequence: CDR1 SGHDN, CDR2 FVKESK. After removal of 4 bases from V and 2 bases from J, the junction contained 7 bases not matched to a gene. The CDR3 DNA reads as TGTGCCAGCAGCCCATACAGGGGCCTACAAGAGACCCAGTACTTC. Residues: CASSPYRGLQETQYF. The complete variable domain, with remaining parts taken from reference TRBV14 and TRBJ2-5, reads EAGVTQFPSHSVIEKGQTVTLRCDPISGHDNLYWYRRVMGKEIKFLLHFVKESKQDESGMPNNRFLAERTGGTYSTLKVQPAELEDSGVYFCASSPYRGLQETQYFGPGTRLLVL.

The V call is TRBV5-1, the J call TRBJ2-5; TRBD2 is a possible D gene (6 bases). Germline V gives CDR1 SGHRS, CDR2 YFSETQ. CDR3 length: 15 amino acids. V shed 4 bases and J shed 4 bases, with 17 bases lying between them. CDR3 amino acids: CASSPRPGGGETQYF. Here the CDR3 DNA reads TGCGCCAGCAGCCCTCGCCCCGGGGGTGGAGAGACCCAGTACTTC.

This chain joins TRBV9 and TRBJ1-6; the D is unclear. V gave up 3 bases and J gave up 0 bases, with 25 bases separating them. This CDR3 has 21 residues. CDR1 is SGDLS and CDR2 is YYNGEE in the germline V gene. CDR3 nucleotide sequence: TGTGCCAGCAGCGCGACCAGCGAGCGGACTGCTTTCAGCTCCTATAATTCACCCCTCCACTTT. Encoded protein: CASSATSERTAFSSYNSPLHF.

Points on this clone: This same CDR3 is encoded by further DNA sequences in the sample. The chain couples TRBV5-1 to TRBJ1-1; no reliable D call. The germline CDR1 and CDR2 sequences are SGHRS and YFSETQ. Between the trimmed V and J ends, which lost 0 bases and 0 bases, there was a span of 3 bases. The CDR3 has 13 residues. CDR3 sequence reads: CASSLAVNTEAFF. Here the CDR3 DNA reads TGCGCCAGCAGCTTGGCGGTGAACACTGAAGCTTTCTTT.

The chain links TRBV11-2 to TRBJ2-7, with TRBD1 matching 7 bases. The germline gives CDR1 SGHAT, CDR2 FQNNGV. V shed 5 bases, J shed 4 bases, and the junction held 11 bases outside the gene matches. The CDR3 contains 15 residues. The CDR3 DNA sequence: TGTGCCAGCAGCCTCGGACAGGAGAAGATTTACGAGCAGTACTTC. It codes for CASSLGQEKIYEQYF.

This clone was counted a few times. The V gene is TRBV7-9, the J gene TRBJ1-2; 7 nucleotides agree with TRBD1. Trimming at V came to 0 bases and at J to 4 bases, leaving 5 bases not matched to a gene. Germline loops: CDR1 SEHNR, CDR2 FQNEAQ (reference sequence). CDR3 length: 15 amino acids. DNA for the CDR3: TGTGCCAGCAGCTTAGCCCCGGGACAGAGCTATGGCTACACCTTC. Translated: CASSLAPGQSYGYTF.

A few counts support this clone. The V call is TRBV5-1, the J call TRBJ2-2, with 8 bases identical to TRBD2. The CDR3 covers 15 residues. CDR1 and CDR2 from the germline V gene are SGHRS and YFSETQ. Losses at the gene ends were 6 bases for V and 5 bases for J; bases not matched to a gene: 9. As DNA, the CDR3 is TGCGCCAGCAAGATAAGCGGGGGATTGACCGGGGAGCTGTTTTTT. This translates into CASKISGGLTGELFF. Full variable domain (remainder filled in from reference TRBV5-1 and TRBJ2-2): KAGVTQTPRYLIKTRGQQVTLSCSPISGHRSVSWYQQTPGQGLQFLFEYFSETQRNKGNFPGRFSGRQFSNSRSEMNVSTLELGDSALYLCASKISGGLTGELFFGEGSRLTVL.